These 24 T cell receptor beta chains originate from one sample sequenced in a study of a mutant IDH1 vaccine in newly diagnosed glioma. Sample time point: baseline, week 1 (first vaccination visit). Sample treatment: pre-vaccination baseline after standard-of-care therapy. Generated by immunoSEQ multiplex PCR, the TCRdb table keeps only in-frame clones and is missing some. The sample carries about 98,000 clones, about 87% recorded once. The sample was PBMCs, taken from a glioma patient treated with radiotherapy, temozolomide or both. Receptors originate from a woman in her forties or fifties with glioma.

The rearrangement joins TRBV19 to TRBJ1-2; 7 bases map to TRBD1. The V segment lost 3 bases and the J segment 0 bases; nucleotides outside the gene matches: 4. Germline-derived CDR1 and CDR2 are LNHDA and SQIVND (reference sequence). This CDR3 region has 15 residues. CDR3 residues: CASSIGTASNYGYTF. CDR3 nucleotides: TGTGCCAGTAGTATCGGGACAGCCTCTAACTATGGCTACACCTTC.

This chain links TRBV6-4 with TRBJ2-5, with no clear D. The germline V gene has CDR1 MRHNA and CDR2 SNTAGT. The CDR3 spans 10 residues. V lost 5 bases, J lost 7 bases, and 5 bases lay in between. The CDR3 is CASSSRTQYF. In DNA, the CDR3 is TGTGCCAGCAGTTCCAGGACCCAGTACTTC.

The CDR3 spells CASSSGLAGGPQYF. The DNA for the CDR3 is TGTGCCAGCAGCTCCGGACTAGCGGGAGGGCCCCAGTACTTC. V and J are TRBV11-2 and TRBJ2-7, with 15 bases identical to TRBD2. CDR1 is SGHAT and CDR2 is FQNNGV in the germline V gene. Losses at the gene ends were 4 bases for V and 10 bases for J; bases not matched to a gene: 5. This CDR3 region has 14 residues. The full variable domain, in which reference TRBV11-2 and TRBJ2-7 provide the parts outside the CDR3, is EAGVAQSPRYKIIEKRQSVAFWCNPISGHATLYWYQQILGQGPKLLIQFQNNGVVDDSQLPKDRFSAERLKGVDSTLKIQPAKLEDSAVYLCASSSGLAGGPQYFGPGTRLTVT.

J is TRBJ2-5 and V is TRBV29-1, with TRBD2 identical over 13 bases. The CDR3 contains 14 residues. The trim removed 6 bases at V and 5 bases at J, leaving 6 bases unmatched. Per the germline V gene, CDR1 is SQVTM and CDR2 is ANQGSEA. The CDR3 bases are TGCAGCGTCCGGACTAGCGGGAGTGGTGAGACCCAGTACTTC. It translates to CSVRTSGSGETQYF.

This chain's CDR3 is CASSLIGVREAFF. The DNA of the CDR3 is TGTGCCAGCAGCTTAATAGGGGTCCGTGAAGCTTTCTTT. The rearrangement links TRBV7-8 to TRBJ1-1, with TRBD1 as a possible D gene (5 bases). The CDR3 loop spans 13 amino acids. V lost 2 bases and J lost 7, with 11 bases in between. CDR1 and CDR2 from the germline V gene are SGHVS and FQNEAQ.

The table lists this clone with a few counts. This chain connects TRBV5-1 to TRBJ2-7; weak D call: TRBD1 (6 bases). Trimming shortened V by 0 bases and J by 5 bases, and 15 bases separated the two germline ends. The CDR3 runs to 15 residues. From germline, CDR1 is SGHRS and CDR2 YFSETQ. CDR3 nucleotide sequence: TGCGCCAGCAGCTTGGTAGGGGGATTAGTCCACGAGCAGTACTTC. Residues: CASSLVGGLVHEQYF.

The J gene is TRBJ1-4, the V gene TRBV10-3, with 9 bases that match TRBD1. The length of the CDR3 is 14 residues. CDR1 ENHRY and CDR2 SYGVKD come from the germline V gene. Trimming at V came to 4 bases and at J to 7 bases, leaving 4 bases not matched to a gene. CDR3: CAISGDRAVEKLFF. CDR3 nucleotides: TGTGCCATCAGTGGGGACAGGGCGGTTGAAAAACTGTTTTTT.

V and J are TRBV28 and TRBJ1-4; D is ambiguous. The CDR3 runs to 15 residues. Trimming removed 4 bases from V and 0 bases from J, with 9 bases in between. Germline CDR1 is MDHEN and CDR2 is SYDVKM. The CDR3: CASSYDKTTNEKLFF. CDR3 nucleotides: TGTGCCAGCAGTTACGACAAGACAACTAATGAAAAACTGTTTTTT.

A remark on this clone: Germline is not matched at one junction end, which may reflect a read error. The chain uses TRBV14 and TRBJ1-2; D gene ambiguous. Germline CDR1 SGHDN, CDR2 FVKESK. This CDR3 has 13 amino acids. The CDR3 nucleotides are TGTACCAGCAGCCCTCTCGGGTCCTATGGCTACACCTTC. Translated: CTSSPLGSYGYTF.

V usage is TRBV6-1 and J usage is TRBJ1-5; D gene uncertain. This CDR3 has 13 amino acids. V was clipped by 0 bases and J by 7 bases, with 7 bases between them. Germline-derived CDR1 and CDR2 are MNHNS and SASEGT. CDR3 region: CASSEALLQPQHF. The CDR3 DNA reads as TGTGCCAGCAGTGAAGCGCTATTACAGCCCCAGCATTTT.

This rearrangement joins TRBV5-1 to TRBJ1-4; no clear D gene. The V gene lost 0 bases and the J gene lost 5 bases, with 5 bases spanning the gap. Germline V gene lookup returns CDR1 SGHRS and CDR2 YFSETQ. The CDR3 extends over 13 amino acids. CDR3 sequence reads: CASSLGENEKLFF. The CDR3 region has the DNA TGCGCCAGCAGCTTGGGAGAGAATGAAAAACTGTTTTTT.

The V gene is TRBV19, the J gene TRBJ1-5; tentative D call: TRBD1 (5 bases). Trimming stripped 10 bases from V and 1 base from J, with 20 bases between. Germline loops: CDR1 LNHDA, CDR2 SQIVND (reference sequence). The CDR3 is 16 amino acids. CDR3 sequence reads: CATRGRGHGSNQPQHF. The CDR3 DNA is TGTGCCACCCGAGGGAGAGGACATGGAAGCAATCAGCCCCAGCATTTT.

The V and J genes are TRBV18 and TRBJ2-3; D might be TRBD1 or TRBD2, each matching 5 bases. From germline, CDR1 is KGHSH and CDR2 LQKENI. CDR3 length: 16 amino acids. Trimming stripped 3 bases from V and 3 bases from J, with 16 bases between. The CDR3 spells CASSPATGRSTDTQYF. The CDR3 DNA sequence: TGTGCCAGCTCACCGGCGACGGGACGGTCGACAGATACGCAGTATTTT.

This clone came up a few times. CDR3 protein: CASSSQGGGNTEAFF. CDR3 DNA: TGTGCCAGCAGTTCGCAGGGAGGTGGGAACACTGAAGCTTTCTTT. This chain joins TRBV27 and TRBJ1-1, with D possibly TRBD1 on 5 matching bases. Germline CDR1 reads MNHEY; CDR2 reads SMNVEV (reference sequence). V was pared by 4 bases and J by 1 base, with 13 bases between. The CDR3 totals 15 residues.

J is TRBJ2-2 and V is TRBV5-1, with 7 bases fitting TRBD1. J lost 3 bases, V lost 3 bases, and 2 bases had no gene match. The CDR3 has 14 residues. Germline V gene lookup returns CDR1 SGHRS and CDR2 YFSETQ. The chain's CDR3 is CASSYQGDTGELFF. The CDR3 nucleotides read TGCGCCAGCAGCTACCAGGGGGACACCGGGGAGCTGTTTTTT.

This chain joins TRBV7-2 and TRBJ1-1; 9 bases match TRBD1. From germline, CDR1 is SGHTA and CDR2 FQGNSA. The CDR3 has 14 residues. Trimming removed 5 bases from V and 4 bases from J; junction bases left unmatched: 5. CDR3 sequence reads: CASSLDRGGTEAFF. CDR3 bases: TGTGCCAGCAGCCTGGACAGGGGCGGCACTGAAGCTTTCTTT. Combining the CDR3 with reference TRBV7-2 and TRBJ1-1 gives the whole variable domain GAGVSQSPSNKVTEKGKDVELRCDPISGHTALYWYRQSLGQGLEFLIYFQGNSAPDKSGLPSDRFSAERTGGSVSTLTIQRTQQEDSAVYLCASSLDRGGTEAFFGQGTRLTVV.

CDR3 sequence (DNA): TGTGCCAGCAGTTCTTTGGGACAGGGTGTCTACGAGCAGTACTTC. It specifies CASSSLGQGVYEQYF. The rearrangement uses TRBV6-5 and TRBJ2-7; TRBD1 agrees at 9 bases. Trimming removed 4 bases from V and 3 bases from J; junction bases left unmatched: 7. The CDR3 totals 15 residues. CDR1 is MNHEY, CDR2 SVGAGI, per germline.

This chain uses TRBV9 with TRBJ2-5; tentatively, D is TRBD2 (5 bases). The CDR3 runs to 14 residues. Trimming cost V 0 bases and J 5 bases, with 11 bases left between them. Germline CDR1 and CDR2: SGDLS and YYNGEE. CDR3 in DNA: TGTGCCAGCAGCGTAGGTAGTAGCGTGGAGACCCAGTACTTC. Translation gives CASSVGSSVETQYF.

The chain combines TRBV2 with TRBJ1-5; 11 bases fit TRBD1. Losses at the gene ends were 10 bases for V and 4 bases for J; bases not matched to a gene: 6. Germline CDR1 and CDR2: SNHLY and FYNNEI. There are 14 residues in the CDR3. CDR3 DNA: TGTGCCAACACCGGGACAGGGGGAAATCAGCCCCAGCATTTT. Translated, it gives CANTGTGGNQPQHF.

In this sample, this clone turned up once. The V gene is TRBV18, the J gene TRBJ2-4; no firm D call. Trimming took off 1 base at V and 4 bases at J, with 11 bases between the two ends. CDR1 is KGHSH, CDR2 LQKENI, per germline. This CDR3 comprises 15 residues. CDR3 region: CASSPLKQTKNIQYF. CDR3 nucleotides: TGTGCCAGCTCACCACTGAAACAGACTAAAAACATTCAGTACTTC.

This clone has only a few counts. This chain joins TRBV6-6 and TRBJ2-3; tentatively, D is TRBD1 (6 bases). This CDR3 is 14 amino acids long. V lost 6 bases to trimming and J lost 3 bases, with 13 bases between them. CDR1 MNHNY and CDR2 SVGAGI come from the germline V gene (reference sequence). The CDR3 is CASRWAGVTDTQYF. The CDR3 region has the DNA TGTGCCAGCAGGTGGGCAGGGGTAACAGATACGCAGTATTTT.

This clone has a handful of counts. The CDR3 reads CASSSGSTGELFF. For the CDR3, the DNA is TGTGCCAGCAGTAGCGGGAGCACCGGGGAGCTGTTTTTT. The V call is TRBV6-4, the J call TRBJ2-2; 8 nucleotides align to TRBD2. With V trimmed by 5 bases and J by 4 bases, 0 bases remained unmatched. This CDR3 region has 13 residues. Per germline, CDR1 MRHNA and CDR2 SNTAGT.

The chain is built from TRBV4-2 and TRBJ1-5; 8 bases match TRBD1. J lost 6 bases, V lost 1 base, and 2 bases had no gene match. Germline V gives CDR1 LGHNA, CDR2 YNFKEQ. The CDR3 contains 14 residues. The CDR3 DNA reads as TGTGCCAGCAGCCAAGGACAGGGGAGTCAGCCCCAGCATTTT. This codes for CASSQGQGSQPQHF.

This clone was seen more than once but under ten times. The chain has TRBV5-1 and TRBJ1-1, with 7 bases lining up with TRBD1. The CDR3 has 13 residues. The germline V gene has CDR1 SGHRS and CDR2 YFSETQ. Trimming cost V 9 bases and J 7 bases; bases outside gene matches: 12. DNA for the CDR3: TGCGCCACCCGCGTGGGGACAGAAAATGAAGCTTTCTTT. The encoded protein is CATRVGTENEAFF.